The 17 T cell receptor beta chains in this list originate from one sample, sequenced in a study of blood T cell repertoires in COVID-19. This table comes from immunoSEQ multiplex PCR, and its TCRdb copy is limited to in-frame clones, with some not included. Of about 52,000 clones detected, 86% appear once; the ten largest clones hold around 25%. The sequenced sample consisted of peripheral blood. These receptors were taken from a woman older than 75 with acute or convalescent COVID-19.

The chain carries TRBV11-1 and TRBJ2-2; no definite D call. V was clipped by 0 bases and J by 1 base, with 6 bases between them. CDR3 size: 15 residues. Germline assignment: CDR1 SGHAT and CDR2 FQDESV (reference sequence). CDR3 sequence: CASSLALGNTGELFF. CDR3 sequence (DNA): TGTGCCAGCAGCTTAGCGCTAGGGAACACCGGGGAGCTGTTTTTT.

The chain combines TRBV12-3 or TRBV12-4 with TRBJ2-7; D might be TRBD1 (5 bases). The CDR3 length is 13 residues. V lost 2 bases and J lost 5, with 10 bases in between. The CDR3 coding sequence is TGTGCCAGCAGTTTAAGGGGTCAGAACGAGCAGTACTTC. This sequence encodes CASSLRGQNEQYF.

This rearrangement joins TRBV18 to TRBJ1-5, with 8 positions matching TRBD1. The V and J ends lost 1 base and 4 bases, in that order; junction bases with no gene match: 6. CDR3 length equals 16 residues. Germline V gives CDR1 KGHSH, CDR2 LQKENI. In DNA, the CDR3 is TGTGCCAGCTCACCACAGGGGACAGGAAGAAATCAGCCCCAGCATTTT. This codes for CASSPQGTGRNQPQHF.

This clone showed up just a few times. The chain employs TRBV6-4 and TRBJ2-1; 12 bases match TRBD2. In germline, CDR1 is MRHNA, CDR2 SNTAGT. The CDR3 consists of 16 residues. V lost 5 bases to trimming and J lost 4 bases; unmatched junction nucleotides: 6. CDR3: CASSSLAGGGYNEQFF. CDR3 coding DNA: TGTGCCAGCAGTTCACTAGCGGGAGGTGGGTACAATGAGCAGTTCTTC.

This clone was recorded a few times. The chain links TRBV19 to TRBJ1-3, with D maybe TRBD1 (6 bases). Germline CDR1 and CDR2: LNHDA and SQIVND (reference sequence). CDR3 size: 14 residues. V lost 4 bases to trimming and J lost 0 bases, with 7 bases between them. In DNA, the CDR3 is TGTGCCAGTAGTAGGACAGCCTCTGGAAACACCATATATTTT. Residues: CASSRTASGNTIYF.

This CDR3 is CASSAQGALGDTQYF. Here the CDR3 DNA reads TGTGCCAGCAGTGCACAGGGGGCGCTCGGAGATACGCAGTATTTT. The genes are TRBV11-3 and TRBJ2-3, with TRBD1 matching 9 bases. Trimming removed 6 bases from V and 5 bases from J; junction bases left unmatched: 9. The germline CDR1 and CDR2 sequences are SGHNT and YENEEA. The CDR3 is 15 amino acids.

V is TRBV5-1 and J is TRBJ2-5; 7 nucleotides align to TRBD2. The junction had 8 bases not matched to a gene; V was cut back by 6 bases and J by 0 bases. The CDR3 is made up of 15 amino acids. The germline V gene has CDR1 SGHRS and CDR2 YFSETQ. In DNA, the CDR3 is TGCGCCAGCACTCCCCAAGCGGGGAACCAAGAGACCCAGTACTTC. The encoded protein is CASTPQAGNQETQYF.

V and J are TRBV5-6 and TRBJ1-6; D might be TRBD1 (5 bases). The CDR3 loop spans 17 amino acids. The ends were cut back, 3 bases at V and 6 bases at J, with 19 bases in the middle. CDR1 is SGHDT, CDR2 YYEEEE, per germline. The CDR3: CASSSRGGATFNSPLHF. The CDR3 nucleotides read TGTGCCAGCAGCTCGCGAGGCGGGGCTACCTTTAATTCACCCCTCCACTTT. Using reference TRBV5-6 and TRBJ1-6 for the parts outside the CDR3, the full variable domain is DAGVTQSPTHLIKTRGQQVTLRCSPKSGHDTVSWYQQALGQGPQFIFQYYEEEERQRGNFPDRFSGHQFPNYSSELNVNALLLGDSALYLCASSSRGGATFNSPLHFGNGTRLTVT.

The J gene is TRBJ1-2, the V gene TRBV15, with 7 bases fitting TRBD1. The CDR3 runs 15 residues. Trimming cost V 2 bases and J 4 bases; bases outside gene matches: 7. Per the germline V gene, CDR1 is LNHNV and CDR2 is YYDKDF (reference sequence). The DNA for the CDR3 is TGTGCCACCAGCAGATCCGGGACAGCCCTCTATGGCTACACCTTC. Translation gives CATSRSGTALYGYTF. Supplemented by reference TRBV15 and TRBJ1-2, the full variable domain reads DAMVIQNPRYQVTQFGKPVTLSCSQTLNHNVMYWYQQKSSQAPKLLFHYYDKDFNNEADTPDNFQSRRPNTSFCFLDIRSPGLGDTAMYLCATSRSGTALYGYTFGSGTRLTVV.

CDR3 bases: TGTGCCAGCAATGAAGGCGGGAGGTACAATGAGCAGTTCTTC. Translation: CASNEGGRYNEQFF. The chain is built from TRBV6-4 and TRBJ2-1, with 8 positions matching TRBD2. V shed 7 bases, J shed 4 bases, and the junction held 6 bases outside the gene matches. The length of the CDR3 is 14 residues. In germline, CDR1 is MRHNA, CDR2 SNTAGT.

The J gene is TRBJ2-5, the V gene TRBV9, with 8 bases lining up with TRBD2. CDR1 and CDR2 (germline): SGDLS, YYNGEE. This CDR3 has 16 amino acids. Losses at the gene ends were 0 bases for V and 4 bases for J; bases not matched to a gene: 8. This chain's CDR3 is CASSVAYRGGRETQYF. The CDR3 coding sequence is TGTGCCAGCAGCGTAGCTTATCGGGGGGGCCGAGAGACCCAGTACTTC.

The V and J genes are TRBV21-1 and TRBJ1-3; the DNA was not compared with TRBD1, the D call given in the table. TRBV21-1 is listed as a pseudogene. This CDR3 comprises 16 residues. The CDR3 DNA reads TGTGCCAGCAGCAAAGCGGCCAGGGCTTTTGGAAACACCATATATTTT. This codes for CASSKAARAFGNTIYF.

The V call is TRBV5-1, the J call TRBJ2-7; 11 nucleotides match TRBD2. V was clipped by 0 bases and J by 4 bases; unmatched bases: 6. CDR3 length: 16 residues. CDR1 and CDR2 (germline): SGHRS, YFSETQ. The DNA of the CDR3 is TGCGCCAGCAGCTTGGCCCCTAGCGGGGGGATTTACGAGCAGTACTTC. Translation gives CASSLAPSGGIYEQYF.

The chain employs TRBV28 and TRBJ2-7, with D possibly TRBD2 on 6 matching bases. V dropped 4 bases and J dropped 4 bases, with 14 bases sitting between them. Germline V gene sequence: CDR1 MDHEN, CDR2 SYDVKM. The CDR3 runs to 14 residues. The CDR3 DNA follows: TGTGCCAGCAGTTCGGGGACTTATGCTTACGAGCAGTACTTC. Encoded protein: CASSSGTYAYEQYF.

This clone has only one observation. The J gene is TRBJ2-1, the V gene TRBV5-1, with 10 positions matching TRBD2. J gave up 10 bases and V 0 bases, and 7 bases lay outside the gene matches. The germline V gene encodes CDR1 SGHRS and CDR2 YFSETQ. The length of the CDR3 is 15 residues. The CDR3 bases are TGCGCCAGCAGCTTGGGAGCGGGAGGGCCTAGGGAGCAGTTCTTC. It specifies CASSLGAGGPREQFF. The full variable domain, in which reference TRBV5-1 and TRBJ2-1 provide the parts outside the CDR3, is KAGVTQTPRYLIKTRGQQVTLSCSPISGHRSVSWYQQTPGQGLQFLFEYFSETQRNKGNFPGRFSGRQFSNSRSEMNVSTLELGDSALYLCASSLGAGGPREQFFGPGTRLTVL.

This chain uses TRBV6-1 with TRBJ1-2; D gene unclear. V dropped 2 bases and J dropped 4 bases, with 11 bases sitting between them. Germline CDR1 MNHNS, CDR2 SASEGT. This CDR3 spans 14 amino acids. The CDR3 sequence is CASSESRHPYGYTF. The DNA of the CDR3 is TGTGCCAGCAGTGAAAGTAGACACCCCTATGGCTACACCTTC.

This clone was counted a single time. The chain combines TRBV11-3 with TRBJ2-2, with 9 positions matching TRBD1. Trimming removed 5 bases from V and 6 bases from J; junction bases left unmatched: 4. CDR3 length: 14 residues. Per germline, CDR1 SGHNT and CDR2 YENEEA. This CDR3 reads CASSTTGGPGELFF. CDR3 bases: TGTGCCAGCAGCACCACAGGGGGCCCCGGGGAGCTGTTTTTT.